Sequencing of this TCR beta chain was carried out in a study of shared clonotypes between healthy human individuals. Overall study context: Per donor, three plates held CD4 naive cells, three held CD4 memory, two held CD8 naive and one held CD8 memory. Study-wide points: It was the non-shared clonotypes that had lower generation probabilities than clonotypes shared by all four donors.

V lost 4 bases and J 0 bases, leaving 11 bases between the germline ends. Germline loops: CDR1 SGHRS, CDR2 YFSETQ. This CDR3 comprises 15 residues. A note on this clone: Its antigen is not known. Additional DNA sequences in this sample encode the identical CDR3.

As defined, naive CD8 cells were CD45RO-negative and positively selected for CCR7, with terminally differentiated effector memory CD45RA+ cells excluded. The method was immunoSEQ multiplex PCR; TCRdb's version includes in-frame clones alone and lacks a portion of them. The sample contains over 2 million clones, approximately 95% of which appear only once. The TCR comes from a man aged 18 to 29 in good health. J is TRBJ2-1 and V is TRBV5-1; perhaps TRBD2 as D (6 bases). The sequencing sample was made of naive CD8+ T cells sorted from blood. As DNA, the CDR3 is TGCGCCAGCAGCCTGACTAGTGACTCCTACAATGAGCAGTTCTTC. Residues: CASSLTSDSYNEQFF.